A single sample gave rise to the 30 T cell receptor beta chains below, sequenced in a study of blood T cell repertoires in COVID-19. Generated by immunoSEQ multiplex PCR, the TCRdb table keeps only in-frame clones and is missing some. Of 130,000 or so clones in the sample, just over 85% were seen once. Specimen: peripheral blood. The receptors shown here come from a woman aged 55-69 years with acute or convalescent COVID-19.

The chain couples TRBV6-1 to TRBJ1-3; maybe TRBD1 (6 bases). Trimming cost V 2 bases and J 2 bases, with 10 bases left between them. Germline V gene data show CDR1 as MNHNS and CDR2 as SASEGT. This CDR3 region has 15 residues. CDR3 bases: TGTGCCAGCAGTGAAATTAAGGGGGCTGGAAACACCATATATTTT. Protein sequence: CASSEIKGAGNTIYF.

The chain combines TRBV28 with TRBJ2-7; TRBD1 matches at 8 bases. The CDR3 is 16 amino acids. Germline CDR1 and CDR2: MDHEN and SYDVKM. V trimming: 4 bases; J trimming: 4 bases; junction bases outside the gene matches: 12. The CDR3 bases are TGTGCCAGCAGTTCCGCCCCGTTCCAGGGGGCTTACGAGCAGTACTTC. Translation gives CASSSAPFQGAYEQYF.

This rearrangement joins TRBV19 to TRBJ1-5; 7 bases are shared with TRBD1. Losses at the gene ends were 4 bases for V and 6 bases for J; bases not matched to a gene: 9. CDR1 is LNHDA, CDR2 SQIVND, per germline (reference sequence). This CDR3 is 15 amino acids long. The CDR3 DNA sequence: TGTGCCAGTAGTACGGGGGACAGATCAGGTCAGCCCCAGCATTTT. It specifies CASSTGDRSGQPQHF.

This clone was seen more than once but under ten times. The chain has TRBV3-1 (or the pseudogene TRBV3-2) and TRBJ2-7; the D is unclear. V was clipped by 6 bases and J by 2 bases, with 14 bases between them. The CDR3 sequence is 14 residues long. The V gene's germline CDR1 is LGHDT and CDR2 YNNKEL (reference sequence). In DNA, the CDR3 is TGTGCCAGCAGTCACACCCTAGGTGCCTACGAGCAGTACTTC. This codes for CASSHTLGAYEQYF.

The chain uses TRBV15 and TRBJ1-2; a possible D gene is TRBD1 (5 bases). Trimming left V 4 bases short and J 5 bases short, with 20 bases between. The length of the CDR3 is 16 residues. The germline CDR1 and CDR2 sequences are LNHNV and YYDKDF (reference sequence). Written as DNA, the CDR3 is TGTGCCACCAGCACCGGACGCGGAGGGGCGGGGTATGGCTACACCTTC. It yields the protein CATSTGRGGAGYGYTF.

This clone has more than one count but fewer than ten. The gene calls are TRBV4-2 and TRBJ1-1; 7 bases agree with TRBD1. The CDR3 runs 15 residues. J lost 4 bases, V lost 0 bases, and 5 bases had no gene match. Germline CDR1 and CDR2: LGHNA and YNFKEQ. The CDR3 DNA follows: TGTGCCAGCAGCCAAGAGGGTACAGGGGTCACTGAAGCTTTCTTT. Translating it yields CASSQEGTGVTEAFF.

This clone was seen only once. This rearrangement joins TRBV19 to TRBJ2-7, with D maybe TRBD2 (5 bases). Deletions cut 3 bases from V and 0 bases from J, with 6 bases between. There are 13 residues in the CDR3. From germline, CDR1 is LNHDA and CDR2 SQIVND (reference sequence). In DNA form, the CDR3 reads TGTGCCAGTAGTATCGGACTCTCCTACGAGCAGTACTTC. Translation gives CASSIGLSYEQYF.

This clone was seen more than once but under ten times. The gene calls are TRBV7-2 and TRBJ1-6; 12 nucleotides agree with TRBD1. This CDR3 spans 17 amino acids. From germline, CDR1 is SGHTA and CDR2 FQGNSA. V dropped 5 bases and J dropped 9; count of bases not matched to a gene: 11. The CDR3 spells CASSVRGQGAIGSPLHF. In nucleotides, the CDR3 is TGTGCCAGCAGCGTTAGGGGACAGGGGGCTATAGGTTCACCCCTCCACTTT.

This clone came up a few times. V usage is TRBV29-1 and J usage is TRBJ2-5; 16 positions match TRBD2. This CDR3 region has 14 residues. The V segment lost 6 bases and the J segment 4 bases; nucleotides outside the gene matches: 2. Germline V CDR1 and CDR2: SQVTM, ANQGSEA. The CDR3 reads CSVGTSGGVETQYF. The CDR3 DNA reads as TGCAGCGTCGGGACTAGCGGGGGGGTAGAGACCCAGTACTTC. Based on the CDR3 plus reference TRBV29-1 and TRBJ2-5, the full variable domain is SAVISQKPSRDICQRGTSLTIQCQVDSQVTMMFWYRQQPGQSLTLIATANQGSEATYESGFVIDKFPISRPNLTFSTLTVSNMSPEDSSIYLCSVGTSGGVETQYFGPGTRLLVL.

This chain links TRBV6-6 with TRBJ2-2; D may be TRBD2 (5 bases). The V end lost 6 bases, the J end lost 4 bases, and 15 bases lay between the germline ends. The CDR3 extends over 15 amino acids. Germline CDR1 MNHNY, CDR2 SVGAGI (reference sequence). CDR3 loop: CASSPGPAGTGELFF. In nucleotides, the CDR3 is TGTGCCAGCAGCCCAGGTCCGGCGGGCACCGGGGAGCTGTTTTTT.

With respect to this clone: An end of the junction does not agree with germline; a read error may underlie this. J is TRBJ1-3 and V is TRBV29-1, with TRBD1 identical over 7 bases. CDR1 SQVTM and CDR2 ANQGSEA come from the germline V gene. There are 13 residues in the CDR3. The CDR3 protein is CSAEGGRGNTIYF. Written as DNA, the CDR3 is TGCAGCGCTGAAGGGGGCCGGGGAAACACCATATATTTT.

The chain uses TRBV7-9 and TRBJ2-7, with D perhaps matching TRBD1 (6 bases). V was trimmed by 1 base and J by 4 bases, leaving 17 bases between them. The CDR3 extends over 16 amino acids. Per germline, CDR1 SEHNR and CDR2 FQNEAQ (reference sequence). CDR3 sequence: CASSLGSTGSPYEQYF. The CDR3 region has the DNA TGTGCCAGCAGCTTAGGTTCCACAGGGAGTCCTTACGAGCAGTACTTC.

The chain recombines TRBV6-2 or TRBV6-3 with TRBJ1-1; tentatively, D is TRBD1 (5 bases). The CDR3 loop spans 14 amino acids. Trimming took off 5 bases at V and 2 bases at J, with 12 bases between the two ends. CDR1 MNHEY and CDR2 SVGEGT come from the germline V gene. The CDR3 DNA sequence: TGTGCCAGCAGTCGAGACAGAATAAACACTGAAGCTTTCTTT. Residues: CASSRDRINTEAFF.

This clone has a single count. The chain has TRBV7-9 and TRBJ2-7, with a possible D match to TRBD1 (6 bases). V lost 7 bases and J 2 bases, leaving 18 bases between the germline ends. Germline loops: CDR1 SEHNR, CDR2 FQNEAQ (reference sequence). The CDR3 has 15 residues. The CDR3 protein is CASTSTIQGAYEQYF. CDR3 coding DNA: TGTGCCAGCACCTCGACCATACAGGGTGCCTACGAGCAGTACTTC.

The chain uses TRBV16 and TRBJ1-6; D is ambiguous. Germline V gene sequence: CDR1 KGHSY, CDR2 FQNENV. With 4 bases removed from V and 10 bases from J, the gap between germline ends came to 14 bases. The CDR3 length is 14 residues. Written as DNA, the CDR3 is TGTGCCAGCAGCCCCCCCGGGATGGGCTCACCCCTCCACTTT. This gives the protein CASSPPGMGSPLHF.

In nucleotides, the CDR3 is TGTGCCAGCAGTGGAAGATCGGGTGGATCTGGTGGCTACACCTTC. Translated, it gives CASSGRSGGSGGYTF. The chain recombines TRBV2 with TRBJ1-2, with no clear D. CDR3 length: 15 residues. In germline, CDR1 is SNHLY, CDR2 FYNNEI. V gave up 4 bases and J gave up 7 bases, with 19 bases separating them.

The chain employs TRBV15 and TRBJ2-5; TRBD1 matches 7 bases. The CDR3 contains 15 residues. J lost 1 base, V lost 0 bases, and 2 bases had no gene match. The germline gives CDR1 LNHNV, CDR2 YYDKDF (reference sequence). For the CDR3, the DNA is TGTGCCACCAGCAGAGAGGGACAGAGCCAAGAGACCCAGTACTTC. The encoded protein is CATSREGQSQETQYF.

CDR3 region: CAVSGGTYGYTF. CDR3 coding DNA: TGTGCCGTGTCGGGGGGCACGTATGGCTACACCTTC. V usage is TRBV28 and J usage is TRBJ1-2, with D perhaps TRBD1 (6 bases). Germline-derived CDR1 and CDR2 are MDHEN and SYDVKM. The CDR3 totals 12 residues. The V gene lost 11 bases and the J gene lost 5 bases, with 15 bases spanning the gap.

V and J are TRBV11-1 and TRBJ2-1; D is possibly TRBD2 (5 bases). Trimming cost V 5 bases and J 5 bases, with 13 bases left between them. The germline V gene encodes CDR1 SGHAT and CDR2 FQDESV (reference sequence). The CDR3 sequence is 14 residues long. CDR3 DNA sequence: TGTGCCAGCAGCATCACTGGGAGTAACAATGAGCAGTTCTTC. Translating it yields CASSITGSNNEQFF. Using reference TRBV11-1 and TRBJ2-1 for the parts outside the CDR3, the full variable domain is EAEVAQSPRYKITEKSQAVAFWCDPISGHATLYWYRQILGQGPELLVQFQDESVVDDSQLPKDRFSAERLKGVDSTLKIQPAELGDSAMYLCASSITGSNNEQFFGPGTRLTVL.

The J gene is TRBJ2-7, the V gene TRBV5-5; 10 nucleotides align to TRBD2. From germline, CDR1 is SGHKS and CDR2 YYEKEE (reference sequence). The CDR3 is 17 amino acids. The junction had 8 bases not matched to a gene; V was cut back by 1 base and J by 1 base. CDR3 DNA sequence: TGTGCCAGCAGCTTGTCCCTAGCGGGGGCCCTTTCCTACGAGCAGTACTTC. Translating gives CASSLSLAGALSYEQYF.

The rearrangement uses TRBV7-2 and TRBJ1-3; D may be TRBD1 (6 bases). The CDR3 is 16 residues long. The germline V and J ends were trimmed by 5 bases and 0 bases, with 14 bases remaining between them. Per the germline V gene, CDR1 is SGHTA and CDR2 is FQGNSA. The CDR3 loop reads CASSNRQASSGNTIYF. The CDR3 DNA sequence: TGTGCCAGCAGCAATAGACAGGCCAGCTCTGGAAACACCATATATTTT. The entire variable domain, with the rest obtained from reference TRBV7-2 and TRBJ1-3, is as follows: GAGVSQSPSNKVTEKGKDVELRCDPISGHTALYWYRQSLGQGLEFLIYFQGNSAPDKSGLPSDRFSAERTGGSVSTLTIQRTQQEDSAVYLCASSNRQASSGNTIYFGEGSWLTVV.

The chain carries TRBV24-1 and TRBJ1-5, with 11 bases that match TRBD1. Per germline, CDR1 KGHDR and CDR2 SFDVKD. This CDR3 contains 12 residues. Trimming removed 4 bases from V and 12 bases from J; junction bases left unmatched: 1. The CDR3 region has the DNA TGTGCCACCAGTGAGGACAGGGGGCTCCAGCATTTT. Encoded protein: CATSEDRGLQHF.

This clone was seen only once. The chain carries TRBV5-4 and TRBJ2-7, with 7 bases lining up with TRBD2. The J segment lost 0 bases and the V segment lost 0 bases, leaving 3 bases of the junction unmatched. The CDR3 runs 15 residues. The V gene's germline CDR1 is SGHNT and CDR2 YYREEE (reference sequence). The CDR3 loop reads CASSLGGGLSYEQYF. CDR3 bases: TGTGCCAGCAGCTTGGGCGGGGGACTCTCCTACGAGCAGTACTTC.

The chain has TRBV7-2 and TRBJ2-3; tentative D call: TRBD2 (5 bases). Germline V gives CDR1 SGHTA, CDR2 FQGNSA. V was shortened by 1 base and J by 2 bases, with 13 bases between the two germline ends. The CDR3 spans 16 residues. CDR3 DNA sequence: TGTGCCAGCAGCTTAGACCTAGCCCTAGTCACAGATACGCAGTATTTT. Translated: CASSLDLALVTDTQYF.

CDR3 sequence (DNA): TGTGCCAGCAGTGAAGACGAAAGTTGGGGGGACAGTTATTCACCCCTCCACTTT. Protein sequence: CASSEDESWGDSYSPLHF. The chain carries TRBV6-1 and TRBJ1-6; 7 bases are a match to TRBD1. Germline V gives CDR1 MNHNS, CDR2 SASEGT. V was clipped by 1 base and J by 8 bases; unmatched bases: 14. The CDR3 runs 18 residues.

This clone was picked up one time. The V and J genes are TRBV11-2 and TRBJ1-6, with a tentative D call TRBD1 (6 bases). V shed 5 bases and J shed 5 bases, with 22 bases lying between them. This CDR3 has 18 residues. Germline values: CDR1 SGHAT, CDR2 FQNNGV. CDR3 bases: TGTGCCAGCAGCCCCCAGGAAGGACGGAAGGGGGATAATTCACCCCTCCACTTT. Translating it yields CASSPQEGRKGDNSPLHF.

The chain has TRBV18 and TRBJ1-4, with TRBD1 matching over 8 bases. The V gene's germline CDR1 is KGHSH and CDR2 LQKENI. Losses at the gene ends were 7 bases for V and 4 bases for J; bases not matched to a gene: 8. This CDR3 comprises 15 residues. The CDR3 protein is CASYRGQGGNEKLFF. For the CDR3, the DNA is TGTGCCAGCTACCGAGGACAGGGTGGTAATGAAAAACTGTTTTTT.

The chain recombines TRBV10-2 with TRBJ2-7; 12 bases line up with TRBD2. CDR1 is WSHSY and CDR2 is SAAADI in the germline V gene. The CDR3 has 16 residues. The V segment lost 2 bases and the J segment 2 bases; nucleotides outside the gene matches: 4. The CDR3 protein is CASSEGLAGRTYEQYF. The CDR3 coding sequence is TGCGCCAGCAGTGAGGGACTAGCGGGGAGAACCTACGAGCAGTACTTC.

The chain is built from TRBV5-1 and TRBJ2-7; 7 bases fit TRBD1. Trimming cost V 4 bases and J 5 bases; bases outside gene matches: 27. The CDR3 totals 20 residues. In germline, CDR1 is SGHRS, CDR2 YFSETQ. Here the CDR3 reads CASSPWRTPPPRTGTHEQYF. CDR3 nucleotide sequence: TGCGCCAGCAGCCCCTGGCGCACCCCACCCCCTCGGACAGGTACCCACGAGCAGTACTTC.

DNA for the CDR3: TGTGCCAGCAGTTTTGACAGGGTGGGCACTGAAGCTTTCTTT. Its translation: CASSFDRVGTEAFF. This sequence joins TRBV28 and TRBJ1-1; 7 bases align to TRBD1. Looked up from germline, CDR1 is MDHEN and CDR2 is SYDVKM. The CDR3 runs to 14 residues. The J segment lost 4 bases and the V segment lost 3 bases, leaving 5 bases of the junction unmatched. Using reference TRBV28 and TRBJ1-1 for the parts outside the CDR3, the full variable domain is DVKVTQSSRYLVKRTGEKVFLECVQDMDHENMFWYRQDPGLGLRLIYFSYDVKMKEKGDIPEGYSVSREKKERFSLILESASTNQTSMYLCASSFDRVGTEAFFGQGTRLTVV.